This T cell receptor (beta chain) is drawn from a study of T cell responses to AZD1222 COVID-19 vaccine. Notes on the study in general: Per reports, nearly half of all spike-specific TCRs target regions that are unmutated in variants. Repertoires were obtained only post-peak T cell response. An increase in Spike-specific TCR breadth and depth was observed after two AZD1222 doses.

TCRdb's table, derived via immunoSEQ multiplex PCR, lists solely in-frame clones and lacks some. The repertoire holds about 91,000 clones, with roughly nine tenths as singletons. Notes on this clone: Its target is not known.

This CDR3 spans 18 amino acids. The ends lost 4 bases at V and 3 bases at J; junction bases unmatched: 16. Germline CDR1 reads SGHRS; CDR2 reads YFSETQ. This TCR derives from an adult who received the AZD1222 COVID-19 vaccine. This chain uses TRBV5-1 with TRBJ2-5; 9 bases line up with TRBD2. Sequences were derived from peripheral blood, sampled 28 days after the second AZD1222 dose. CDR3 bases: TGCGCCAGCAGCCGCGCCCGGGGGGTGCCTAGCGGGGAAGAGACCCAGTACTTC. Translation gives CASSRARGVPSGEETQYF.